Presented here are 2 T cell receptor beta chains from one specimen sequenced in a study of T-cell memory formation after mild COVID-19. TCRdb analysed the 5' RACE reads with MiXCR anew, one entry per CDR3 protein. The table has almost 550,000 distinct CDR3 sequences, roughly 22% seen once. Sequenced: PBMCs or a T cell subset sorted from them (not recorded which). The receptors stem from an adult woman who had mild COVID-19 (a few samples of this study predate the infection). Cell type and time point are not known.

The rearrangement joins TRBV29-1 to TRBJ2-1; 11 nucleotides match TRBD1. Germline CDR1 is SQVTM and CDR2 is ANQGSEA. V lost 6 bases and J lost 2; bases outside the gene matches: 9. The CDR3 extends over 16 amino acids. The CDR3 DNA reads TGCAGCGTACCGGGACAGGGGGTAGGCACCTACAATGAGCAGTTCTTC. Its translation: CSVPGQGVGTYNEQFF.

This clonotype was counted a few times. This rearrangement joins TRBV18 to TRBJ2-7; 7 nucleotides align to TRBD1. Germline loops: CDR1 KGHSH, CDR2 LQKENI. The CDR3 has 15 residues. V lost 3 bases, J lost 4 bases, and 9 bases stayed unmatched. The CDR3: CASSPQGEGVYEQYF. Written as DNA, the CDR3 is TGTGCCAGCTCACCGCAGGGGGAAGGTGTTTACGAGCAGTACTTC.